The rows below give T cell receptor beta chains drawn from one sample of a study of T-cell memory formation after mild COVID-19. MiXCR, run by TCRdb on the 5' RACE reads, gives a single entry per CDR3 protein. The sample includes 350,000 to 500,000 distinct CDR3 sequences, around 17% of them seen just once. The sample comprised PBMCs or a T cell subset sorted from them (not recorded which). The origin of the receptors is a young man who had mild COVID-19 (a few samples of this study predate the infection). Cell type and time point are not known. The CDR3 runs from the conserved cysteine through the conserved F or W. The D gene is left open where the match is weak. Size is omitted from some rows. Given values are once, few, many or a class for expanded clones.

j_gene: TRBJ1-1
abundance: .
v_gene: TRBV28
d_gene: .
CDR3nt: TGTGCCAGCGGAGAGATGAACACTGAAGCTTTCTTT
CDR3aa: CASGEMNTEAFF

j_gene: TRBJ2-6
abundance: .
v_gene: TRBV7-2
d_gene: .
CDR3nt: TGTGCCAGCAGCCCCAGTTCCGGGGCTGGGGCCAACGTCCTGACTTTC
CDR3aa: CASSPSSGAGANVLTF

j_gene: TRBJ2-7
abundance: .
v_gene: TRBV23-1
d_gene: .
CDR3nt: TGCGCCAGCAGTCAATCATGGCAGGGAATCGTCAACGAGCAGTACTTC
CDR3aa: CASSQSWQGIVNEQYF

j_gene: TRBJ1-1
abundance: .
v_gene: TRBV28
d_gene: .
CDR3nt: TGTGCCAGCAGTTCTTTCTCGGGGAACACTGAAGCTTTCTTT
CDR3aa: CASSSFSGNTEAFF

j_gene: TRBJ1-6
abundance: .
v_gene: TRBV18
d_gene: .
CDR3nt: TGTGCCAGCTCACCCTTAGGACAGCGCCGTTATAATTCACCCCTCCACTTT
CDR3aa: CASSPLGQRRYNSPLHF

j_gene: TRBJ1-1
abundance: few
v_gene: TRBV15
d_gene: .
CDR3nt: TGTGCCACGAGCCGGGACCTAAGTCTGAACACTGAAGCTTTCTTT
CDR3aa: CATSRDLSLNTEAFF

j_gene: TRBJ1-2
abundance: .
v_gene: TRBV12-3/TRBV12-4
d_gene: TRBD1
CDR3nt: TGTGCCAGCAGGGACGGACAGGGAAACACCTATGGCTACACCTTC
CDR3aa: CASRDGQGNTYGYTF

j_gene: TRBJ2-5
abundance: few
v_gene: TRBV5-1
d_gene: TRBD1
CDR3nt: TGCGCCAGCAGCCCATGGACAGGGGGGACGGAGACCCAGTACTTC
CDR3aa: CASSPWTGGTETQYF

j_gene: TRBJ1-2
abundance: few
v_gene: TRBV29-1
d_gene: .
CDR3nt: TGCAGCGTTGACGGGGGGGCGCTTGGCTACACCTTC
CDR3aa: CSVDGGALGYTF

j_gene: TRBJ1-1
abundance: .
v_gene: TRBV18
d_gene: .
CDR3nt: TGTGCCAGCTCACCACAAAGACAGTATATGAACACTGAAGCTTTCTTT
CDR3aa: CASSPQRQYMNTEAFF

j_gene: TRBJ2-3
abundance: few
v_gene: TRBV5-1
d_gene: .
CDR3nt: TGCGCCAGCAGCTTCGGGGGACTCAGCACAGATACGCAGTATTTT
CDR3aa: CASSFGGLSTDTQYF

j_gene: TRBJ2-5
abundance: once
v_gene: TRBV15
d_gene: .
CDR3nt: TGTGCCACCAGCCTGGGACGCCAAGAGACCCAGTACTTC
CDR3aa: CATSLGRQETQYF

j_gene: TRBJ2-1
abundance: .
v_gene: TRBV2
d_gene: TRBD2
CDR3nt: TGTGCCAGCAAAGGACTAGCGGGAAGCTCCTACAATGAGCAGTTCTTC
CDR3aa: CASKGLAGSSYNEQFF

j_gene: TRBJ2-5
abundance: few
v_gene: TRBV7-2
d_gene: .
CDR3nt: TGTGCCAGCAGCTTAGCGGGGCTCCCCCAGTACTTC
CDR3aa: CASSLAGLPQYF

j_gene: TRBJ1-2
abundance: .
v_gene: TRBV6-2/TRBV6-3
d_gene: .
CDR3nt: TGTGCCAGCAGTTACGCGGCGCAGCTCTATGGCTACACCTTC
CDR3aa: CASSYAAQLYGYTF

j_gene: TRBJ2-5
abundance: .
v_gene: TRBV4-1
d_gene: .
CDR3nt: TGCGCCAGCAGCCAAGTGGGGACCCAGTACTTC
CDR3aa: CASSQVGTQYF

j_gene: TRBJ1-6
abundance: many
v_gene: TRBV7-2
d_gene: .
CDR3nt: TGTGCCAGCAGCGGACAATTAGATTCACCCCTCCACTTT
CDR3aa: CASSGQLDSPLHF

j_gene: TRBJ2-1
abundance: few
v_gene: TRBV25-1
d_gene: .
CDR3nt: TGTGCCAGCAGTGAATCGGGTTTCAATGAGCAGTTCTTC
CDR3aa: CASSESGFNEQFF

j_gene: TRBJ1-5
abundance: few
v_gene: TRBV7-2
d_gene: TRBD1
CDR3nt: TGTGCCAGCAGCCGACAGGGGGATAGCAATCAGCCCCAGCATTTT
CDR3aa: CASSRQGDSNQPQHF

j_gene: TRBJ1-3
abundance: .
v_gene: TRBV12-3/TRBV12-4
d_gene: .
CDR3nt: TGTGCCAGCAGCTTACAGGCTTTCTCTGGAAACACCATATATTTT
CDR3aa: CASSLQAFSGNTIYF

j_gene: TRBJ2-5
abundance: few
v_gene: TRBV5-1
d_gene: TRBD2
CDR3nt: TGCGCCAGCAACCAGGGGACTAGCGGGGGTCCCCAAGAGACCCAGTACTTC
CDR3aa: CASNQGTSGGPQETQYF

j_gene: TRBJ1-2
abundance: .
v_gene: TRBV6-2/TRBV6-3
d_gene: TRBD1
CDR3nt: TGTGCCAGCAGTTACAGACAGGGTGGAACTGGCTACACCTTC
CDR3aa: CASSYRQGGTGYTF

j_gene: TRBJ1-1
abundance: few
v_gene: TRBV4-3
d_gene: .
CDR3nt: TGCGCCAGCAGCCAAGGCTCGACGGCTATGAACACTGAAGCTTTCTTT
CDR3aa: CASSQGSTAMNTEAFF

j_gene: TRBJ1-2
abundance: .
v_gene: TRBV12-3/TRBV12-4
d_gene: .
CDR3nt: TGTGCCAGCAGTTTAGCGCCCAGGGGAGGCGGCTACACCTTC
CDR3aa: CASSLAPRGGGYTF

j_gene: TRBJ2-1
abundance: .
v_gene: TRBV4-1
d_gene: .
CDR3nt: TGCGCCAGCAGCCCGAGAGGGGGGGGCGACAATGAGCAGTTCTTC
CDR3aa: CASSPRGGGDNEQFF

j_gene: TRBJ2-5
abundance: few
v_gene: TRBV7-2
d_gene: .
CDR3nt: TGTGCCAGCAGCTCAGGGGGGGGCAGAGAGACCCAGTACTTC
CDR3aa: CASSSGGGRETQYF

j_gene: TRBJ2-6
abundance: few
v_gene: TRBV6-1
d_gene: TRBD2
CDR3nt: TGTGCCAGCAGTGACCCGGCTGGAGCGGGGTCTGGGGCCAACGTCCTGACTTTC
CDR3aa: CASSDPAGAGSGANVLTF

j_gene: TRBJ1-3
abundance: .
v_gene: TRBV20-1
d_gene: .
CDR3nt: TGCAGTGCTTCCTCACCCGAGCCAGTCGGAAACACCATATATTTT
CDR3aa: CSASSPEPVGNTIYF

j_gene: TRBJ2-7
abundance: .
v_gene: TRBV12-3/TRBV12-4
d_gene: TRBD1
CDR3nt: TGTGCCAGCAAACCGACAGGGTCCCACGAGCAGTACTTC
CDR3aa: CASKPTGSHEQYF

j_gene: TRBJ2-3
abundance: .
v_gene: TRBV5-6
d_gene: .
CDR3nt: TGTGCCAGCACGCGCCCTGACAGCACAGATACGCAGTATTTT
CDR3aa: CASTRPDSTDTQYF

j_gene: TRBJ1-6
abundance: many
v_gene: TRBV7-3
d_gene: .
CDR3nt: TGTGCCAGCAGCTTATATAAAGATTCACCCCTCCACTTT
CDR3aa: CASSLYKDSPLHF

j_gene: TRBJ2-1
abundance: few
v_gene: TRBV4-1
d_gene: .
CDR3nt: TGCGCCAGCAGCCATGGGTTGTACAATGAGCAGTTCTTC
CDR3aa: CASSHGLYNEQFF

j_gene: TRBJ2-7
abundance: few
v_gene: TRBV5-1
d_gene: .
CDR3nt: TGCGCCAGCAGCCCGATAACCGGGACATACTCCTACGAGCAGTACTTC
CDR3aa: CASSPITGTYSYEQYF

j_gene: TRBJ2-2
abundance: .
v_gene: TRBV2
d_gene: TRBD1
CDR3nt: TGTGCCAGCAGTGTTTTGCCAGGGGGTACCGGGGAGCTGTTTTTT
CDR3aa: CASSVLPGGTGELFF

j_gene: TRBJ1-4
abundance: .
v_gene: TRBV10-2
d_gene: .
CDR3nt: TGCGCCAGCACCACGGGGATTGAAGAAAAACTGTTTTTT
CDR3aa: CASTTGIEEKLFF

j_gene: TRBJ1-5
abundance: .
v_gene: TRBV20-1
d_gene: TRBD1
CDR3nt: TGCAGTGCCCCAGGGGGGTACAATCAGCCCCAGCATTTT
CDR3aa: CSAPGGYNQPQHF

j_gene: TRBJ1-1
abundance: .
v_gene: TRBV5-5
d_gene: .
CDR3nt: TGTGCCAGCAGCTTGCGTAGGGGTACTGAAGCTTTCTTT
CDR3aa: CASSLRRGTEAFF

j_gene: TRBJ1-2
abundance: few
v_gene: TRBV18
d_gene: TRBD1
CDR3nt: TGTGCCAGCTCACCAACGGGACAGGGTTTTGGCTACACCTTC
CDR3aa: CASSPTGQGFGYTF

j_gene: TRBJ1-2
abundance: many
v_gene: TRBV5-5
d_gene: .
CDR3nt: TGTGCCAGCAGCTTCACAGGGTCTGATGGCTACACCTTC
CDR3aa: CASSFTGSDGYTF

j_gene: TRBJ1-4
abundance: few
v_gene: TRBV7-2
d_gene: TRBD1
CDR3nt: TGTGCCAGCAGCTTGTACTCGACAGGGGGCAATAATGAAAAACTGTTTTTT
CDR3aa: CASSLYSTGGNNEKLFF

j_gene: TRBJ1-5
abundance: .
v_gene: TRBV3-1
d_gene: .
CDR3nt: TGTGCCAGCAGCCAAGACATTAGCAATCAGCCCCAGCATTTT
CDR3aa: CASSQDISNQPQHF

j_gene: TRBJ2-3
abundance: .
v_gene: TRBV7-8
d_gene: TRBD1
CDR3nt: TGTGCCAGCGATCCGTCAGACAGGGGTCTAACAGATACGCAGTATTTT
CDR3aa: CASDPSDRGLTDTQYF

j_gene: TRBJ2-3
abundance: .
v_gene: TRBV5-6
d_gene: .
CDR3nt: TGTGCCAGCAGCTTGTGGGCTTCGAGCAGCACAGATACGCAGTATTTT
CDR3aa: CASSLWASSSTDTQYF

j_gene: TRBJ2-3
abundance: .
v_gene: TRBV6-5
d_gene: .
CDR3nt: TGTGCCAGCTTTGAGGCAGGGACACCAGATACGCAGTATTTT
CDR3aa: CASFEAGTPDTQYF

j_gene: TRBJ1-5
abundance: .
v_gene: TRBV24-1
d_gene: TRBD1
CDR3nt: TGTGCCACCAGTGAAGCAGGGGGTGGTCAGCCCCAGCATTTT
CDR3aa: CATSEAGGGQPQHF

j_gene: TRBJ1-3
abundance: many
v_gene: TRBV7-8
d_gene: TRBD1
CDR3nt: TGTGCCAGCAGCCTGCGGGACAGCGTCTTCTCTGGAAACACCATATATTTT
CDR3aa: CASSLRDSVFSGNTIYF

j_gene: TRBJ1-5
abundance: .
v_gene: TRBV7-8
d_gene: .
CDR3nt: TGTGCCAGCAGCTTAGATGCCAGATATAGCAATCAGCCCCAGCATTTT
CDR3aa: CASSLDARYSNQPQHF

j_gene: TRBJ2-1
abundance: few
v_gene: TRBV10-3
d_gene: TRBD2
CDR3nt: TGTGCCATCAGTGAGTCGACCGCGGGGGGGTACAATGAGCAGTTCTTC
CDR3aa: CAISESTAGGYNEQFF

j_gene: TRBJ1-3
abundance: few
v_gene: TRBV4-3
d_gene: .
CDR3nt: TGCGCCAGCAGCCTAGGGACGGCTGACTCTGGAAACACCATATATTTT
CDR3aa: CASSLGTADSGNTIYF

j_gene: TRBJ1-1
abundance: .
v_gene: TRBV20-1
d_gene: .
CDR3nt: TGCAGTGCTAGACGGGACACCAGGAACACTGAAGCTTTCTTT
CDR3aa: CSARRDTRNTEAFF